This T cell receptor beta chain was recovered during a study of blood T cells in healthy people across ages. Study conclusions and caveats: Those diversity estimates obtained from one million T cells were thought to be underestimates. Naive T cell percentage and TCR beta diversity correlated strongly.

Worth noting for this clonotype: What it binds is not known.

A second PCR, run for about 6 to 11 cycles, used a sample-barcoded 5' primer plus a J-beta primer mix. TCRdb fed the 5' RACE reads into MiXCR, producing one record per CDR3 protein. The data contain about 1.6 million distinct CDR3 sequences, around 36% of them singletons. The receptor was derived from a woman aged 30 to 39 in good health. Sequenced input: blood.

CDR3 amino acids: CASSCPGVRTEAFF. CDR3 nucleotides: TGTGCCAGCAGCTGCCCAGGAGTCCGGACTGAAGCTTTCTTT. This rearrangement joins TRBV7-2 to TRBJ1-1; D gene uncertain. Germline assignment: CDR1 SGHTA and CDR2 FQGNSA. The CDR3 is 14 amino acids. The germline V and J ends were trimmed by 4 bases and 5 bases, with 14 bases remaining between them.